A selection of T cell receptor beta chains follows, all from one sample in a study of tumor and adjacent non-tumor tissue in lung cancer. Via MiXCR, TCRdb re-called the multiplex PCR reads, giving one row per CDR3 protein. Counted here are roughly 90,000 distinct CDR3 sequences, more than 75% occurring once; the ten biggest clones make up 20% to 25%. The sample comprised distant non-tumor lung tissue. All receptors come from a woman between 45 and 65 years old with non-small cell lung cancer. CDR3s include the opening cysteine and the closing phenylalanine or tryptophan. The D gene is left open where the match is weak. Clone size appears in some rows only: once, few, many, or a class for an expanded clone.

CDR3aa | abundance | v_gene | d_gene
CASSVETGAGRPQHF | . | TRBV6-2/TRBV6-3 | TRBD1
CANSLRAGNSNEQLF | . | TRBV28 | .
CVSSLSVTDTQYF | . | TRBV11-2 | .
CASSGSGYGYTF | few | TRBV25-1 | .
CSAFPQGPYNEQFF | . | TRBV20-1 | .
CARSLGTGVVIYGYTF | . | TRBV28 | TRBD1
CTSSQEWTGAGKLLF | . | TRBV4-1 | .
CVSSTRTGGLYEQYF | . | TRBV12-3/TRBV12-4 | TRBD1
CARSLRTGTDKQHF | . | TRBV11-2 | .
CSAGDTPDLHGYTF | . | TRBV29-1 | .
CASKAKGGDQSQHF | . | TRBV12-3/TRBV12-4 | .
CASSEASLGDTEAVF | once | TRBV6-1 | .
CASSLVGTPFVYNEQSF | . | TRBV11-2 | .
CASSTDRKFNYGYTF | . | TRBV6-5 | .
CASSLARGMSGELFF | many | TRBV11-2 | .
CASSVGLAGVPDAQYF | . | TRBV6-5 | TRBD2
CASSPSYRDNQPLQF | . | TRBV11-2 | .
CASSYNYVNTEAFF | . | TRBV6-2/TRBV6-3 | .
CASSHGSGAGVGETQYF | many | TRBV28 | TRBD2
CASSRTRDEQFF | few | TRBV7-3 | .
CASSFAMEGNTETFF | . | TRBV28 | .
CASSPDGVGGTQYF | . | TRBV18 | .
CASIEGTGELFF | . | TRBV11-2 | .
CASSLNRWESLLSYEQYF | many | TRBV28 | .
CASSLVTLGTIPYEQYF | many | TRBV5-1 | .
CASNPASGGPQETRYF | . | TRBV11-1 | TRBD2
CASSERWDDNQPQHF | . | TRBV25-1 | .
CASSLESGVAQRF | . | TRBV11-2 | .
CTSRWSGNTIYF | . | TRBV6-5 | .
CASSLGRDINSALHF | . | TRBV7-9 | .
CRVKKRERGEQFF | . | TRBV29-1 | TRBD2
CSAEDREELYEQYF | many | TRBV20-1 | TRBD1
CSVGSRCQGNEQFF | once | TRBV29-1 | .
CASSADCSSGANVLTF | . | TRBV12-3/TRBV12-4 | .
CASSLYNKQFF | . | TRBV28 | .
CAISAPGGPYNEQFF | . | TRBV28 | TRBD2
CASIRGTANTEAFF | . | TRBV7-9 | .
CSSRAQGRTYEQYF | . | TRBV6-5 | .
CASSQEPSGSYEQHF | . | TRBV4-2 | TRBD2
CASSYGGPVDTGAYF | . | TRBV6-5 | .
CASSLDPGNQLQHF | . | TRBV12-3/TRBV12-4 | .
CSVPGQVVYEQYF | . | TRBV29-1 | TRBD1
CASSLSDRFTDTQYF | many | TRBV11-2 | .
CSSYTVAYAF | . | TRBV29-1 | .
CASSPAGYPLPDTQYF | . | TRBV11-2 | .
CASSLVGTRDTGELFF | . | TRBV4-2 | TRBD2
CASSLIPNTGDLFF | . | TRBV7-9 | .
CGVRRWEADEQFF | . | TRBV20-1 | .
CASSDPGQGAYEQYF | . | TRBV6-4 | TRBD1
CTTLFSGAGANYSYTF | once | TRBV6-5 | .
CASRTAYGTGTDTHYF | . | TRBV6-1 | .
CATRTGDYTF | . | TRBV10-1 | .
CASSLGFGTSGHTYEQCF | . | TRBV7-2 | TRBD2
CASSPAPDGDEQFF | . | TRBV4-1 | .
CARSADGRSYNEQFF | . | TRBV2 | TRBD2
CASSLFPSGISGADTQYF | . | TRBV6-6 | TRBD2